This is a list of T cell receptor beta chains from one sample in a study of blood T cell repertoires in COVID-19. Using immunoSEQ multiplex PCR, the repertoire was profiled, and TCRdb retains in-frame clones only, with some absent. The sample has approximately 320,000 clones, roughly 87% seen once; the top ten hold around 10%. Input material: PBMCs or T cells enriched from blood (not recorded which). Source of these receptors: a woman between 18 and 30 years old who had recovered from COVID-19. Each CDR3 is given with its conserved first and last residue. A D gene is named only where the DNA matches it firmly. Only part of the rows carry a size: once, few, many, or a class if the clone is expanded.

V gene	D gene	clone size	J gene	CDR3 DNA	CDR3 protein
TRBV5-1	-	-	TRBJ1-2	TGCGCCAGCAGCTTGGCTATATTGGATGGCTACACCTTC	CASSLAILDGYTF
TRBV10-2	-	-	TRBJ1-2	TGCGCCAGCAGTGATTGGACAGCCCCTGGGAGCTACACCTTC	CASSDWTAPGSYTF
TRBV18	-	-	TRBJ1-1	TGTGCCAGCTCACCGAGCGGACAGTTCGGTGAAGCTTTCTTT	CASSPSGQFGEAFF
TRBV2	-	-	TRBJ2-7	TGTGCCAGCAGTTACAGGGCCCCCCTCGAGCAGTACTTC	CASSYRAPLEQYF
TRBV21-1	-	-	TRBJ1-3	TGTGCCAGCACTCCAGGGGGCCAAAGAACCTCTGGAAACACCATATATTTT	CASTPGGQRTSGNTIYF
TRBV5-1	-	-	TRBJ1-1	TGCGCCAGCAGCTTGACAGGGAACACTGAAGCTTTCTTT	CASSLTGNTEAFF
TRBV20-1	-	-	TRBJ1-1	TGCAGTGCTAGTCAGGGGCCCAATGCTGAAGCTTTCTTT	CSASQGPNAEAFF
TRBV2	-	-	TRBJ2-4	TGTGCCAGCAGCCCAGACCGGGTTTTAGCCAAAAACATTCAGTACTTC	CASSPDRVLAKNIQYF
TRBV28	TRBD1	-	TRBJ1-2	TGTGCCAGCAGCCCATGGGGGGACAGAGCTAACTATGGCTACACCTTC	CASSPWGDRANYGYTF
TRBV7-9	TRBD1	-	TRBJ2-1	TGTGCCAGCAGCTACGGACAGGGGGACGATGAGCAGTTCTTC	CASSYGQGDDEQFF
TRBV20-1	TRBD1	-	TRBJ2-1	TGCAGTGCTAGTCTTTCCTGGGAACATGAGGGACAGGGGGGGCAGTTCTTC	CSASLSWEHEGQGGQFF
TRBV5-6	TRBD1	-	TRBJ2-2	TGTGCCAGCAGCTGGGGGACAGGGGGCACCGGGGAGCTGTTTTTT	CASSWGTGGTGELFF
TRBV6-6	-	-	TRBJ1-3	TGTGCCAGCAGTTACTCGACAGATATCTCTGGAAACACCATATATTTT	CASSYSTDISGNTIYF
TRBV5-6	TRBD2	few	TRBJ2-5	TGTGCCAGCAGCTCTACAGTCCTAGCGGGGGCCAAAGAGACCCAGTACTTC	CASSSTVLAGAKETQYF
TRBV28	TRBD1	few	TRBJ1-1	TGTGCCAGCAGTTTAGGACAGGGTGGCATGAACACTGAAGCTTTCTTT	CASSLGQGGMNTEAFF
TRBV19	TRBD1	once	TRBJ1-2	TGTGCCAGTAGTTCCCGGGACAGGGGAGGAAGCTATGGCTACACCTTC	CASSSRDRGGSYGYTF